This TCR beta chain derives from a study of technical replicates of blood from a few donors. This clone appeared once. V was shortened by 3 bases and J by 2 bases, with 11 bases between the two germline ends. This CDR3 contains 14 residues. CDR1 is GTSNPN, CDR2 SVGIG, per germline (reference sequence). Sequenced by immunoSEQ multiplex PCR; TCRdb stores in-frame clones only, minus some. This table has under 85,000 clones, 96% appearing once. This chain links TRBV30 with TRBJ1-3; the D gene is possibly TRBD1 (5 bases). This clonotype was sampled from a human donor in good health. The sequencing input was T cells isolated from PBMCs. The CDR3 nucleotides are TGTGCCTGGAGGGGTGGGGGGACTGGAAACACCATATATTTT. Protein product: CAWRGGGTGNTIYF. The full variable domain, rest sourced from reference TRBV30 and TRBJ1-3, is SQTIHQWPATLVQPVGSPLSLECTVEGTSNPNLYWYRQAAGRGLQLLFYSVGIGQISSEVPQNLSASRPQDRQFILSSKKLLLSDSGFYLCAWRGGGTGNTIYFGEGSWLTVV.